The rows below give T cell receptor beta chains drawn from one sample of a study of shared clonotypes between healthy human individuals. The method was immunoSEQ multiplex PCR; TCRdb's version includes in-frame clones alone and lacks a portion of them. This table holds approximately 500,000 clones, 79% found once. Sample: PBMCs. Source of these receptors: a middle-aged woman in good health. Some clones in this sample may be carry-over from other donors' samples. CDR3s include the opening cysteine and the closing phenylalanine or tryptophan. A D gene is named only where the DNA matches it firmly. Clone size is given for some rows only: seen once, a few or many times, or a class if the clone is expanded.

NA | TRBJ2-1 | TRBV29-1 | TRBD1 | TGCAGCGGGACAAGGACAGGGAATATCAATGAGCAGTTCTTC | CSGTRTGNINEQFF
NA | TRBJ2-7 | TRBV7-3 | TRBD2 | TGTGCCAGCAGCTTACTAGCGGGACCCTCCTACGAGCAGTACTTC | CASSLLAGPSYEQYF
NA | TRBJ1-1 | TRBV11-1 | TRBD1 | TGTGCCAGCAGCCCCAGGGGGGGCAGCCAGTACACTGAAGCTTTCTTT | CASSPRGGSQYTEAFF
NA | TRBJ1-4 | TRBV5-1 | NA | TGCGCCAGCAGCCCGGACCTGAGGGAAAAACTGTTTTTT | CASSPDLREKLFF
NA | TRBJ1-5 | TRBV2 | NA | TGTGCCAGCAGTGCCCGATTGGGCTGGGCCCAGCATTTT | CASSARLGWAQHF
once | TRBJ1-2 | TRBV7-2 | NA | TGTGCCAGCAGCTGGCGGGGATTGGACTATGGCTACACCTTC | CASSWRGLDYGYTF
NA | TRBJ2-3 | TRBV5-5 | NA | TGTGCCAGCAGCTTGGGGGCGACAGGCACAGATACGCAGTATTTT | CASSLGATGTDTQYF
NA | TRBJ2-7 | TRBV30 | NA | TGTGCCTGGAGGAAAGGCGGGCCCTACGAGCAGTACTTC | CAWRKGGPYEQYF
few | TRBJ1-2 | TRBV5-1 | NA | TGCGCCAGCAGCTCCGGAAGGTTGGAGTGGGGCTACACCTTC | CASSSGRLEWGYTF
NA | TRBJ1-4 | TRBV4-1 | TRBD1 | TGCGCCAGCAGACAAGCCGGGACAGGGTTTGAAAAACTGTTTTTT | CASRQAGTGFEKLFF
NA | TRBJ1-4 | TRBV5-6 | NA | TGTGCCCGGCCTCGGGTCGATAATGAAAAACTGTTTTTT | CARPRVDNEKLFF
NA | TRBJ2-3 | TRBV2 | TRBD2 | TGTGCCAGCAGTGGTGGGACTAGCGGACGCACAGATACGCAGTATTTT | CASSGGTSGRTDTQYF
NA | TRBJ2-1 | TRBV7-9 | NA | TGTGCCAGCAGCCCCTTAAACAATGAGCAGTTCTTC | CASSPLNNEQFF
NA | TRBJ1-5 | TRBV6-1 | NA | TGTGCCAGCAAACTCGACCCCCGGATCAATCAGCCCCAGCATTTT | CASKLDPRINQPQHF
NA | TRBJ2-2 | TRBV5-1 | TRBD1 | TGCGCCAGCATAGAGGCGACAGGGTCACCGGGGGAGCTGTTTTTT | CASIEATGSPGELFF
NA | TRBJ2-7 | TRBV19 | TRBD2 | TGTGCCAGTAGTCCACCGACTAGCGGGAATACCTACGAGCAGTACTTC | CASSPPTSGNTYEQYF
NA | TRBJ2-3 | TRBV15 | TRBD1 | TGTGCCACCAGCAGAGGACAGGGTATCACAGATACGCAGTATTTT | CATSRGQGITDTQYF
once | TRBJ2-7 | TRBV6-6 | TRBD2 | TGTGCCAGCAGTTACGGGCTAGCGGGATCCGAGCAGTACTTC | CASSYGLAGSEQYF
NA | TRBJ2-2 | TRBV9 | NA | TGTGCCAGCAACGGGGGAGACACCGGGGAGCTGTTTTTT | CASNGGDTGELFF
NA | TRBJ2-7 | TRBV6-5 | NA | TGTGCCAGCAGTTTAGGCGGCTCCTACGAGCAGTACTTC | CASSLGGSYEQYF
NA | TRBJ1-6 | TRBV5-1 | TRBD1 | TGCGCCAGCAGCCAGACAGGGCTGGATAATTCACCCCTCCACTTT | CASSQTGLDNSPLHF
NA | TRBJ2-1 | TRBV11-2 | NA | TGTGCCAGCAGCTCCCTTGGGTCCGGGGTTGGTGAGCAGTTCTTC | CASSSLGSGVGEQFF
once | TRBJ1-2 | TRBV30 | NA | TGTGCCTGGAGTGGGGGGGCATTATATGGCTACACCTTC | CAWSGGALYGYTF
NA | TRBJ2-2 | TRBV7-9 | NA | TGTGCCAGCAGCTTAGGGTTGAACACCGGGGAGCTGTTTTTT | CASSLGLNTGELFF
NA | TRBJ1-1 | TRBV28 | NA | TGTGCCAGCACACAGAACTGGGACTTTTTCGGCACTGAAGCTTTCTTT | CASTQNWDFFGTEAFF
NA | TRBJ1-2 | TRBV27 | TRBD1 | TGTGCCAGCAGTTTATCGGGGGACAGGGTGATGTATGGCTACACCTTC | CASSLSGDRVMYGYTF
NA | TRBJ2-3 | TRBV7-2 | NA | TGTGCCAGCAGCTTAGAGTGGACAGATACGCAGTATTTT | CASSLEWTDTQYF